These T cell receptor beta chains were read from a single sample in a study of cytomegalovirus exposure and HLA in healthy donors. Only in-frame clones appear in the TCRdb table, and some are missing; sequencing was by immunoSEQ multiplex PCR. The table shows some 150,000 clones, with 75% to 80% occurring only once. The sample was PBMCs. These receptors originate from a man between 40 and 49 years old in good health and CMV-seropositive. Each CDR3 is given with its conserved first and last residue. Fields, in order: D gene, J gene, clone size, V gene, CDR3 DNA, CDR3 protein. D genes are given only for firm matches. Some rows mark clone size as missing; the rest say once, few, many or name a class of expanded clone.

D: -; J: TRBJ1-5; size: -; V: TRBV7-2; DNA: TGTGCCAGCACCACTTTTGGGCCCCAGCATTTT; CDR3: CASTTFGPQHF
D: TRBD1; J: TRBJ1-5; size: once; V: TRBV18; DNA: TGTGCCAGCTCACACGGACAGGGGAGCAGCAATCAGCCCCAGCATTTT; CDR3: CASSHGQGSSNQPQHF
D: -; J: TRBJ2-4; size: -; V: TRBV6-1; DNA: TGTGCCAGCTGGAACCGGGATACCAAAAACAGTCAGTACTTC; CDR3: CASWNRDTKNSQYF
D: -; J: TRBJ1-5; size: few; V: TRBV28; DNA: TGTGCCAGCAGTTTGGGAGCAGGGGTCGGTCAGCCCCAGCATTTT; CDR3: CASSLGAGVGQPQHF
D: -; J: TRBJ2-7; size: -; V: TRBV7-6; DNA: TGTGCCAGCAGCTTGGGGGGAGGACTCGAGCAGTACTTC; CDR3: CASSLGGGLEQYF
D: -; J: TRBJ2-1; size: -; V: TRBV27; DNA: TGTGCCAGCGGGCGACCGATCGGTGAGCAGTTCTTC; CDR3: CASGRPIGEQFF
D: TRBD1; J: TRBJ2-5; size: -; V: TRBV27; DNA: TGTGCCAGCAGCCCTTCGGACAGGCAAGAGACCCAGTACTTC; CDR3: CASSPSDRQETQYF
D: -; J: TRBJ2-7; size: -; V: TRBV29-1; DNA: TGCAGCGCCAACGGAGGGAGGTCCTACGAGCAGTACTTC; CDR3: CSANGGRSYEQYF
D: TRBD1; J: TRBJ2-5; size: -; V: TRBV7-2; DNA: TGTGCCAGCAGCCTCCCCCGACAGGGGGCGGGGGAGACCCAGTACTTC; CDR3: CASSLPRQGAGETQYF
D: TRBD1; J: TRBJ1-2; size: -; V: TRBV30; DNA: TGTGCCTGGGGACGACAGGGTTGGATCTATGGCTACACCTTC; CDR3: CAWGRQGWIYGYTF
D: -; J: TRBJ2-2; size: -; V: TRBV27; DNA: TGTGCCAGCAGTTTGTCGCGGATGAACACCGGGGAGCTGTTTTTT; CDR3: CASSLSRMNTGELFF
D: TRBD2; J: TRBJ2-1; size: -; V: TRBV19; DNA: TGTGCCAGTAGGACTAGCGGGAGGGCTAGGGGCAATGAGCAGTTCTTC; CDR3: CASRTSGRARGNEQFF
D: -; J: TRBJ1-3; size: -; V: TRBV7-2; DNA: TGTGCCAGCAGCTTTATCCCGGGGGTTTCGTTTGGAAACACCATATATTTT; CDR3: CASSFIPGVSFGNTIYF
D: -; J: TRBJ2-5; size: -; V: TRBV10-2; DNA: TGCGCCAGCAGTGAGTCGGTGCGGTGGGAGACCCAGTACTTC; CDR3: CASSESVRWETQYF
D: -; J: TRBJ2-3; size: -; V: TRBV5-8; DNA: TGTGCCAGCAGCTTCTCGGGAGTGGCAGATACGCAGTATTTT; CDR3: CASSFSGVADTQYF
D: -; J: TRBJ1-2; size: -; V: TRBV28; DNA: TGTGCCAGCACCCCCGACACTAACTATGGCTACACCTTC; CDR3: CASTPDTNYGYTF
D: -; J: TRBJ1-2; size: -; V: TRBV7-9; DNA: TGTGCCAGCAGCTTAGGTACAGGGTATGGCTACACCTTC; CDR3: CASSLGTGYGYTF
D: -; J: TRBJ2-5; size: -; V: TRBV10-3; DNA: TGTGCCATCAGGGGGGCGCAGCGGGACGAGGAGACCCAGTACTTC; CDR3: CAIRGAQRDEETQYF
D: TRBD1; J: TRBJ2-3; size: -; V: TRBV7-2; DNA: TGTGCCAGCAGCCCTCAAGGGGGCGATACGCAGTATTTT; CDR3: CASSPQGGDTQYF
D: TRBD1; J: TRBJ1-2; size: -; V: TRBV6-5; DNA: TGTGCCAGCAGTTACGGCACAGGGGACTATGGCTACACCTTC; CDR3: CASSYGTGDYGYTF
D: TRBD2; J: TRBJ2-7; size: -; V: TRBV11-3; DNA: TGTGCCAGCAGCCCAGGACTAGTAGGCTCCTACGAGCAGTACTTC; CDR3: CASSPGLVGSYEQYF
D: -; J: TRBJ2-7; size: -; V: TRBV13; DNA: TGTGCCAGCAGTCGAGAGGCCAGGGGCGAGCAGTACTTC; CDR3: CASSREARGEQYF
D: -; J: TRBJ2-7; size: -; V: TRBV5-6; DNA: TGTGCCAGCAGCACCCCCCGGGACAACTACGAGCAGTACTTC; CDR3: CASSTPRDNYEQYF
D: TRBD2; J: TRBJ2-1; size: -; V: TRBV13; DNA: TGCGCCAGCAGCCAAGAATCGGCTAGCGGGATTAATGAGCAGTTCTTC; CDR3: CASSQESASGINEQFF
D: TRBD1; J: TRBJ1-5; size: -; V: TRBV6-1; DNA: TGTGCCAGCAGCGCAGACAGGGAGTGGATCCAGCCCCAGCATTTT; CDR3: CASSADREWIQPQHF
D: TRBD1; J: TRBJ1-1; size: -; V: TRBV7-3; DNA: TGTGCCAGCAGTCTCGACAGGGGAAGTACTGAAGCTTTCTTT; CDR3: CASSLDRGSTEAFF